This passage covers 25 T cell receptor beta chains from one sample sequenced in a study of T cells in Graves' hyperthyroidism and ophthalmopathy (dated by TCRdb to the late 2010s). Library method: multiplex PCR. TCRdb lists the instrument as Illumina HiSeq 2000. TCR beta CDR3 regions were amplified from RNA transcripts. The first round of RT-PCR for the TCR CDR3 was performed with the HTBI primer set and the Qiagen OneStep RT-PCR kit. TCRdb's own reprocessing of the public reads used fastp at Q25 and MiXCR and kept productive beta chains. Entries that share a CDR3 protein sequence are merged under the most common genes and DNA. The sample data list 600,000 to 700,000 distinct CDR3 sequences, and 40% to 55% of these were observed just once. The top ten clones comprise about 7.2% of the sample. Sequencing was performed on peripheral blood or thyroid tissue (not recorded which). The receptors were sampled from an adult man with Graves' disease, either hyperthyroidism or ophthalmopathy (not recorded which).

Concerning this clonotype: A read error is possible here, since a much larger clone lies one base away. The chain combines TRBV2 with TRBJ1-4; D is undetermined. V was cut by 4 bases and J by 8 bases, with 14 bases left in between. Germline CDR1 is SNHLY and CDR2 is FYNNEI. This CDR3 has 14 amino acids. The CDR3 reads CASSAAPQGEKLFF. In DNA, the CDR3 is TGTGCCAGCAGTGCAGCGCCGCAAGGGGAAAAACTGTTTTTT. Full variable domain (outside the CDR3, taken from reference TRBV2 and TRBJ1-4): EPEVTQTPSHQVTQMGQEVILRCVPISNHLYFYWYRQILGQKVEFLVSFYNNEISEKSEIFDDQFSVERPDGSNFTLKIRSTKLEDSAMYFCASSAAPQGEKLFFGSGTQLSVL.

The sample holds one count of this clonotype. Being one base from a much bigger clone, this may be a read error. Since the CDR3 does not end with the conserved phenylalanine or tryptophan, this likely comes from a read error. This chain links TRBV6-1 with TRBJ1-1, with D maybe TRBD1 (5 bases). Trimming pared 6 bases from V and 3 bases from J, leaving 11 bases between. This CDR3 has 13 residues. Germline lookup yields CDR1 MNHNS and CDR2 SASEGT. The CDR3 bases are TGTGCCAGCAGGGGGGGACTAGACACTGAAGCTTTCCTT. Translating gives CASRGGLDTEAFL.

Worth noting for this clonotype: Sequence at one end of the junction differs from germline and may be a read error. The chain uses TRBV10-3 and TRBJ2-7, with D uncertain. The CDR3 has 15 amino acids. Germline V gene data show CDR1 as ENHRY and CDR2 as SYGVKD. The DNA of the CDR3 is TGTGCCAGCAGTCTGAAGTCGGCAGGATTCAACGAGCAGTACTTC. It encodes CASSLKSAGFNEQYF.

This clonotype has more than one count but fewer than ten. The CDR3 sequence is CASSEELRLPGFVGELFF. In DNA form, the CDR3 reads TGTGCCAGCAGTGAAGAGCTTCGATTGCCCGGGTTCGTCGGGGAGCTGTTTTTT. J is TRBJ2-2 and V is TRBV2; D not certain. The length of the CDR3 is 18 residues. V was cut by 1 base and J by 7 bases, with 22 bases left in between. Germline V gene lookup returns CDR1 SNHLY and CDR2 FYNNEI.

J is TRBJ1-2 and V is TRBV11-1, with a tentative D call TRBD1 (6 bases). The CDR3 runs 14 residues. Trimming cost V 8 bases and J 3 bases, with 16 bases left between them. Germline values: CDR1 SGHAT, CDR2 FQDESV (reference sequence). CDR3 region: CASGFSDRHYGYTF. The DNA of the CDR3 is TGTGCCAGCGGATTCAGTGACAGGCACTATGGCTACACCTTC.

This clonotype has only one observation. V and J are TRBV2 and TRBJ2-6; D possibly corresponds to TRBD2 (6 bases). The CDR3 extends over 18 amino acids. CDR1 is SNHLY, CDR2 FYNNEI, per germline. Deletions cut 6 bases from V and 3 bases from J, with 21 bases between. CDR3 loop: CASSPNRGGFSGANVLTF. The CDR3 DNA reads as TGTGCCAGCAGCCCGAATCGAGGAGGGTTCAGTGGGGCCAACGTCCTGACTTTC.

This clonotype occurred many times. The rearrangement uses TRBV29-1 and TRBJ1-5, with D possibly TRBD1 on 5 matching bases. There are 13 residues in the CDR3. CDR1 is SQVTM and CDR2 is ANQGSEA in the germline V gene. Trimming removed 7 bases from V and 6 bases from J, with 16 bases in between. As DNA, the CDR3 is TGCAGCGCCAGTGCGGGGGTGAGTCAGCCCCAGCATTTT. This translates into CSASAGVSQPQHF.

In this sample, this clonotype turned up a few times. The J gene is TRBJ1-2, the V gene TRBV6-6; TRBD1 is a possible D gene (5 bases). The CDR3 spans 15 residues. The ends were cut back, 5 bases at V and 4 bases at J, with 17 bases in the middle. CDR1 is MNHNY, CDR2 SVGAGI, per germline (reference sequence). CDR3 sequence: CASSEGSHRPYGYTF. The CDR3 DNA reads TGTGCCAGCAGTGAAGGGAGTCACAGGCCCTATGGCTACACCTTC.

This clonotype was counted only a few times. The chain links TRBV6-6 to TRBJ1-2; TRBD1 is a possible D gene (5 bases). The V gene's germline CDR1 is MNHNY and CDR2 SVGAGI (reference sequence). The CDR3 runs to 15 residues. V was cut by 8 bases and J by 4 bases, with 20 bases left in between. The CDR3 loop reads CASATLREGAYGYTF. CDR3 nucleotides: TGTGCCAGCGCCACCCTCAGGGAAGGAGCCTATGGCTACACCTTC.

This clonotype was seen once. The junction differs from germline at one of its ends, possibly a read error. The chain couples TRBV29-1 to TRBJ1-2; no firm D call. CDR3 length: 12 residues. From germline, CDR1 is SQVTM and CDR2 ANQGSEA. DNA for the CDR3: TGCAGCGGGATTCAGGCCAACTCTGGCTACACCTTC. This codes for CSGIQANSGYTF.

The chain employs TRBV7-2 and TRBJ1-2, with no clear D. This CDR3 is 13 amino acids long. Germline lookup yields CDR1 SGHTA and CDR2 FQGNSA. V lost 6 bases and J 4 bases, leaving 12 bases between the germline ends. The CDR3 protein is CASSSSGPYGYTF. The CDR3 bases are TGTGCCAGCAGTTCCTCCGGACCCTATGGCTACACCTTC.

The chain has TRBV7-8 and TRBJ1-1; weak D call: TRBD1 (5 bases). This CDR3 comprises 14 residues. Per the germline V gene, CDR1 is SGHVS and CDR2 is FQNEAQ. V dropped 5 bases and J dropped 6 bases, with 16 bases sitting between them. This CDR3 reads CASSQDFGTPEAFF. The CDR3, as DNA: TGTGCCAGCAGCCAAGATTTTGGGACCCCTGAAGCTTTCTTT.

The chain couples TRBV24-1 to TRBJ1-4; TRBD1 aligns across 8 bases. Trimming removed 3 bases from V and 6 bases from J; junction bases left unmatched: 5. CDR3 size: 15 residues. Germline CDR1 reads KGHDR; CDR2 reads SFDVKD. CDR3 bases: TGTGCCACCAGTGATGGGACAGGAGCCGATGAAAAACTGTTTTTT. Translated: CATSDGTGADEKLFF.

The chain recombines TRBV7-9 with TRBJ2-7; 9 bases fit TRBD1. Germline lookup yields CDR1 SEHNR and CDR2 FQNEAQ (reference sequence). After removal of 3 bases from V and 6 bases from J, the junction contained 6 bases not matched to a gene. The CDR3 contains 14 residues. CDR3 sequence (DNA): TGTGCCAGCAGCTTCCGGGACAGGGCGGGCGAGCAGTACTTC. This encodes CASSFRDRAGEQYF.

By share of the sample, this clonotype is medium-sized. V is TRBV2 and J is TRBJ1-5; the D gene is possibly TRBD1 (6 bases). Germline CDR1 reads SNHLY; CDR2 reads FYNNEI. The CDR3 loop spans 14 amino acids. The ends were cut back, 6 bases at V and 2 bases at J, with 11 bases in the middle. This CDR3 reads CASSTGTRNQPQHF. CDR3 DNA: TGTGCCAGCAGCACCGGGACACGCAATCAGCCCCAGCATTTT.

V gene TRBV15 combines with J gene TRBJ2-7; the D call may be TRBD1 or TRBD2 (5 bases each). Germline V gene data show CDR1 as LNHNV and CDR2 as YYDKDF (reference sequence). The CDR3 contains 14 residues. Trimming took off 2 bases at V and 7 bases at J, with 15 bases between the two ends. The CDR3 spells CATSRSRDREEQYF. The CDR3 DNA reads TGTGCCACCAGCAGATCCCGGGACCGCGAGGAGCAGTACTTC. Based on the CDR3 plus reference TRBV15 and TRBJ2-7, the full variable domain is DAMVIQNPRYQVTQFGKPVTLSCSQTLNHNVMYWYQQKSSQAPKLLFHYYDKDFNNEADTPDNFQSRRPNTSFCFLDIRSPGLGDTAMYLCATSRSRDREEQYFGPGTRLTVT.

The chain has TRBV5-1 and TRBJ2-7, with 9 bases lining up with TRBD2. V was pared by 3 bases and J by 4 bases, with 11 bases of the junction left unmatched. Germline V CDR1 and CDR2: SGHRS, YFSETQ. The CDR3 runs to 16 residues. Written as DNA, the CDR3 is TGCGCCAGCAGCTCCGCCCAAGTTAGCGGGAGATACGAGCAGTACTTC. Amino acids: CASSSAQVSGRYEQYF. Together with reference TRBV5-1 and TRBJ2-7, the CDR3 gives the full variable domain: KAGVTQTPRYLIKTRGQQVTLSCSPISGHRSVSWYQQTPGQGLQFLFEYFSETQRNKGNFPGRFSGRQFSNSRSEMNVSTLELGDSALYLCASSSAQVSGRYEQYFGPGTRLTVT.

Only a few counts were recorded for this clonotype. This chain connects TRBV7-9 to TRBJ1-5, with D possibly matching TRBD1 (5 bases). Germline V gene sequence: CDR1 SEHNR, CDR2 FQNEAQ (reference sequence). The CDR3 has 13 residues. V gave up 1 base and J gave up 9 bases, with 10 bases separating them. Here the CDR3 DNA reads TGTGCCAGCAGCTTAGATGGGGGAGGGCCCCAGCATTTT. Protein sequence: CASSLDGGGPQHF.

The chain links TRBV20-1 to TRBJ1-5; TRBD1 matches 7 bases. The CDR3 consists of 15 residues. Germline V gene sequence: CDR1 DFQATT, CDR2 SNEGSKA (reference sequence). The CDR3 region has the DNA TGCAGCGTTGACACGGTGGGGACAGACCATCAGCCCCAGCATTTT. Translating it yields CSVDTVGTDHQPQHF.

This clonotype was recorded a few times. The V call is TRBV9, the J call TRBJ1-1; D gene unclear. From germline, CDR1 is SGDLS and CDR2 YYNGEE. The V end was cut by 0 bases, the J end by 5 bases, with 14 bases between. This CDR3 contains 15 residues. The CDR3: CASSVDGSLITEAFF. The CDR3 DNA reads as TGTGCCAGCAGCGTAGATGGCAGTCTGATTACTGAAGCTTTCTTT.

A remark on this clonotype: A much larger clonotype is one base distant, so this may be a read error. The chain employs TRBV29-1 and TRBJ1-2, with a possible D match to TRBD1 (6 bases). Trimming took off 4 bases at V and 2 bases at J, with 17 bases between the two ends. CDR3 size: 15 residues. The germline gives CDR1 SQVTM, CDR2 ANQGSEA. The CDR3 DNA is TGCAGCGTTGCGAATTTACGGGGGGCGAACTATGGCTACACCTTC. Translation gives CSVANLRGANYGYTF.

This clonotype was detected only a few times. The V call is TRBV12-3 or TRBV12-4, the J call TRBJ2-5; 11 bases fit TRBD1. V lost 8 bases to trimming and J lost 3 bases; unmatched junction nucleotides: 5. The CDR3 consists of 14 residues. The CDR3 region has the DNA TGTGCCAGCGGGCTGGGACAGGGGGAAGAGACCCAGTACTTC. Translation gives CASGLGQGEETQYF.

The chain recombines TRBV7-9 with TRBJ1-1; 9 nucleotides align to TRBD1. The CDR3 is 13 residues long. V gave up 6 bases and J gave up 6 bases; unmatched junction bases: 5. CDR1 is SEHNR and CDR2 is FQNEAQ in the germline V gene (reference sequence). CDR3 nucleotides: TGTGCCAGCAGTGGACAGGGGTTCGCTGAAGCTTTCTTT. Residues: CASSGQGFAEAFF.

Worth noting for this clonotype: The CDR3 does not close with the conserved phenylalanine or tryptophan, likely indicating a read error. Because the CDR3's place on the DNA is in doubt, the DNA is left out and the CDR3 is given as listed by TCRdb. The J gene is TRBJ1-6, the V gene TRBV25-1; TRBD1 is taken as the D call from the table, unchecked against the DNA. Germline assignment: CDR1 MGHDK and CDR2 SYGVNS. The CDR3 has 11 amino acids, counting both end residues. CDR3 residues: CASSEFRTGGI.

CDR3 amino acids: CASSFNRDRAGANVLTF. The CDR3 nucleotides read TGTGCCAGCAGCTTCAACCGGGACAGGGCTGGGGCCAACGTCCTGACTTTC. The gene calls are TRBV11-1 and TRBJ2-6; TRBD1 matches at 9 bases. The junction had 5 bases not matched to a gene; V was cut back by 3 bases and J by 2 bases. This CDR3 is 17 amino acids long. Germline V gene sequence: CDR1 SGHAT, CDR2 FQDESV (reference sequence).